What follows is one TCR beta chain and its context. This sample is part of a study of long-term antiretroviral therapy in people with HIV. immunoSEQ v3.0 was run at survey level. Profiled with immunoSEQ multiplex PCR; TCRdb holds only in-frame clones, not every one. Here the sample spans under 20,000 clones, around nine tenths being singletons. PBMC samples from each donor numbered at least one pre-ART and at least two post-ART. This CDR3 has 15 amino acids. Germline lookup yields CDR1 ENHRY and CDR2 SYGVKD. V lost 6 bases and J 1 base, leaving 15 bases between the germline ends. The genes are TRBV10-3 and TRBJ1-1; weak D call: TRBD1 (5 bases). The material sequenced was unsorted PBMCs, taken 0.5 years after starting antiretroviral therapy. This TCR came from a man aged 35 to 55 with HIV. The DNA of the CDR3 is TGTGCCATCAGGTACCGGGACTCCGAGAACACTGAAGCTTTCTTT. Residues: CAIRYRDSENTEAFF.